The source of this T cell receptor (beta chain) is a study of technical replicates of blood from four donors. Trimming removed 5 bases from V and 8 bases from J; junction bases left unmatched: 11. From germline, CDR1 is LNHDA and CDR2 SQIVND (reference sequence). CDR3 length equals 14 residues. Sequencing was performed with immunoSEQ multiplex PCR; in TCRdb, only in-frame clones are kept and a portion is missing. The table shows about 66,000 clones, with 70% to 90% occurring only once. The J gene is TRBJ2-7, the V gene TRBV19; 8 nucleotides line up with TRBD1. Sequencing was performed on PBMCs. This sequence originates from a human donor in good health. Some clones in this sample may be carry-over from other donors' samples. The CDR3 region is CASSLQFDRGKQYF. In DNA, the CDR3 is TGTGCCAGTAGTCTCCAATTCGACAGGGGCAAGCAGTACTTC.